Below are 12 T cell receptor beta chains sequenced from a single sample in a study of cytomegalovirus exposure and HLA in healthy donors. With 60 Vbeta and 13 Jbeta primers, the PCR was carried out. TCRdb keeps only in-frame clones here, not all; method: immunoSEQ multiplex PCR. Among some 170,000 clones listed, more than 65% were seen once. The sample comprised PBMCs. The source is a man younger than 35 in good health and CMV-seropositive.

CDR3 nucleotide sequence: TGTGCCAGCAGCTTTGCCGGACAGGCGGGCCGGGAGCTGTTTTTT. This codes for CASSFAGQAGRELFF. The J gene is TRBJ2-2, the V gene TRBV7-8; 7 bases align to TRBD1. The CDR3 contains 15 residues. From germline, CDR1 is SGHVS and CDR2 FQNEAQ. Trimming took 3 bases from V and 9 from J; bases not matched to a gene: 10.

CDR3 protein: CASSLAGGSEAFF. The CDR3 DNA reads as TGTGCCAGCAGCTTGGCAGGGGGCTCGGAAGCTTTCTTT. V and J are TRBV11-2 and TRBJ1-1, with 8 positions matching TRBD1. This CDR3 spans 13 amino acids. Germline CDR1 SGHAT, CDR2 FQNNGV. With 3 bases clipped from V and 8 bases from J, the junction kept 5 bases outside the gene matches.

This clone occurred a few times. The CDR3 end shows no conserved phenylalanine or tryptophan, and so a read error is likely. The CDR3 bases are TGTGCCAGCACCCAATACAGGGGAGATTCACCCCTCCACCTT. Its protein product is CASTQYRGDSPLHL. The chain recombines TRBV6-5 with TRBJ1-6, with TRBD1 matching over 7 bases. Germline CDR1 and CDR2: MNHEY and SVGAGI. The CDR3 contains 14 residues. The junction had 8 bases not matched to a gene; V was cut back by 7 bases and J by 8 bases.

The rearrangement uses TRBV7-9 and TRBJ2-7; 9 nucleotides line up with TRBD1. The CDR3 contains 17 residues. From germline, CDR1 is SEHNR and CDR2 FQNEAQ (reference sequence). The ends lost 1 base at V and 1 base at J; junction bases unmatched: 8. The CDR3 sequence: CASSLDRTGARSYEQYF. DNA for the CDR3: TGTGCCAGCAGCTTAGATCGGACAGGGGCGAGGTCCTACGAGCAGTACTTC.

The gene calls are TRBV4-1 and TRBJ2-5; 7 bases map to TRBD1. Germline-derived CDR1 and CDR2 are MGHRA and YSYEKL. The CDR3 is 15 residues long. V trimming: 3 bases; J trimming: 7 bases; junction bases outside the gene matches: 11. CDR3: CASSQNAGGQGTQYF. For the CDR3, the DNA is TGCGCCAGCAGCCAGAACGCAGGGGGTCAGGGGACCCAGTACTTC.

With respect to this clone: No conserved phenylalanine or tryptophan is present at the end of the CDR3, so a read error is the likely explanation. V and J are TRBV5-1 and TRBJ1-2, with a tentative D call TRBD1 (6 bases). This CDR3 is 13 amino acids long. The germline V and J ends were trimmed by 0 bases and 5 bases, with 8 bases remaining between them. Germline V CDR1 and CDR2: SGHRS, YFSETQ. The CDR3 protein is CASSLGTGYGYTL. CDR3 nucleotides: TGCGCCAGCAGCTTGGGCACAGGGTATGGCTACACCCTC.

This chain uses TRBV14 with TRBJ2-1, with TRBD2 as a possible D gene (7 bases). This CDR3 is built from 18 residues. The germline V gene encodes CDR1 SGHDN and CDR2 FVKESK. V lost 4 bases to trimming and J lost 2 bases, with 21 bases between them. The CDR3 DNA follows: TGTGCCAGCAGCCTTTACTGGGGGGGCGCGTCAGCCTACAATGAGCAGTTCTTC. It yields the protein CASSLYWGGASAYNEQFF.

The CDR3, as DNA: TGCGCCAGCAGTGAGGTTGGGGGGGCGAAAGATACGCAGTATTTT. Amino acids: CASSEVGGAKDTQYF. This chain joins TRBV10-1 and TRBJ2-3; perhaps TRBD2 as D (7 bases). From germline, CDR1 is WNHNN and CDR2 SYGVQD (reference sequence). Trimming removed 2 bases at V and 5 bases at J, with 14 bases between. The CDR3 is 15 residues long.

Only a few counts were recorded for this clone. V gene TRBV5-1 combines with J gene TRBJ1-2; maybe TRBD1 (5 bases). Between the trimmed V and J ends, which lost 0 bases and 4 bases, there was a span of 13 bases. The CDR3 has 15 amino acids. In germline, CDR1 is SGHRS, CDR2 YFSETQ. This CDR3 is CASSLADTGTYGYTF. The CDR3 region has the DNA TGCGCCAGCAGCTTGGCCGATACAGGAACCTATGGCTACACCTTC. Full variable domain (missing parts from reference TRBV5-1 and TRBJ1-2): KAGVTQTPRYLIKTRGQQVTLSCSPISGHRSVSWYQQTPGQGLQFLFEYFSETQRNKGNFPGRFSGRQFSNSRSEMNVSTLELGDSALYLCASSLADTGTYGYTFGSGTRLTVV.

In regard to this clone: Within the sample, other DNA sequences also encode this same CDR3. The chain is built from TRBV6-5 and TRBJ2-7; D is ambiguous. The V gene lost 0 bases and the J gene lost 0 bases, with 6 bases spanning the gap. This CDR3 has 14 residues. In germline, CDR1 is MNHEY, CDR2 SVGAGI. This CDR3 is CASSYSESSYEQYF. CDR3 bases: TGTGCCAGCAGTTACTCGGAGAGCTCCTACGAGCAGTACTTC.

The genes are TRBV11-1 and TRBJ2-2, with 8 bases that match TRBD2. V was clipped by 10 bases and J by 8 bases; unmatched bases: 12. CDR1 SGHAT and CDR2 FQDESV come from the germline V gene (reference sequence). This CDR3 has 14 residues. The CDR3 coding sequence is TGTGCCACCAGAGGCTCTAGCGGGTTTGGGGAGCTGTTTTTT. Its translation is CATRGSSGFGELFF.

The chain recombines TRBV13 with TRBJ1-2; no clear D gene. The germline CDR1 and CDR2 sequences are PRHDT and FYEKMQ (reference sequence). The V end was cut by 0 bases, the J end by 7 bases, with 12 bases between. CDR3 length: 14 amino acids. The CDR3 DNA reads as TGTGCCAGCAGCTTAGGGAGGGAAGTGTCTGGCTACACCTTC. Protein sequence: CASSLGREVSGYTF.